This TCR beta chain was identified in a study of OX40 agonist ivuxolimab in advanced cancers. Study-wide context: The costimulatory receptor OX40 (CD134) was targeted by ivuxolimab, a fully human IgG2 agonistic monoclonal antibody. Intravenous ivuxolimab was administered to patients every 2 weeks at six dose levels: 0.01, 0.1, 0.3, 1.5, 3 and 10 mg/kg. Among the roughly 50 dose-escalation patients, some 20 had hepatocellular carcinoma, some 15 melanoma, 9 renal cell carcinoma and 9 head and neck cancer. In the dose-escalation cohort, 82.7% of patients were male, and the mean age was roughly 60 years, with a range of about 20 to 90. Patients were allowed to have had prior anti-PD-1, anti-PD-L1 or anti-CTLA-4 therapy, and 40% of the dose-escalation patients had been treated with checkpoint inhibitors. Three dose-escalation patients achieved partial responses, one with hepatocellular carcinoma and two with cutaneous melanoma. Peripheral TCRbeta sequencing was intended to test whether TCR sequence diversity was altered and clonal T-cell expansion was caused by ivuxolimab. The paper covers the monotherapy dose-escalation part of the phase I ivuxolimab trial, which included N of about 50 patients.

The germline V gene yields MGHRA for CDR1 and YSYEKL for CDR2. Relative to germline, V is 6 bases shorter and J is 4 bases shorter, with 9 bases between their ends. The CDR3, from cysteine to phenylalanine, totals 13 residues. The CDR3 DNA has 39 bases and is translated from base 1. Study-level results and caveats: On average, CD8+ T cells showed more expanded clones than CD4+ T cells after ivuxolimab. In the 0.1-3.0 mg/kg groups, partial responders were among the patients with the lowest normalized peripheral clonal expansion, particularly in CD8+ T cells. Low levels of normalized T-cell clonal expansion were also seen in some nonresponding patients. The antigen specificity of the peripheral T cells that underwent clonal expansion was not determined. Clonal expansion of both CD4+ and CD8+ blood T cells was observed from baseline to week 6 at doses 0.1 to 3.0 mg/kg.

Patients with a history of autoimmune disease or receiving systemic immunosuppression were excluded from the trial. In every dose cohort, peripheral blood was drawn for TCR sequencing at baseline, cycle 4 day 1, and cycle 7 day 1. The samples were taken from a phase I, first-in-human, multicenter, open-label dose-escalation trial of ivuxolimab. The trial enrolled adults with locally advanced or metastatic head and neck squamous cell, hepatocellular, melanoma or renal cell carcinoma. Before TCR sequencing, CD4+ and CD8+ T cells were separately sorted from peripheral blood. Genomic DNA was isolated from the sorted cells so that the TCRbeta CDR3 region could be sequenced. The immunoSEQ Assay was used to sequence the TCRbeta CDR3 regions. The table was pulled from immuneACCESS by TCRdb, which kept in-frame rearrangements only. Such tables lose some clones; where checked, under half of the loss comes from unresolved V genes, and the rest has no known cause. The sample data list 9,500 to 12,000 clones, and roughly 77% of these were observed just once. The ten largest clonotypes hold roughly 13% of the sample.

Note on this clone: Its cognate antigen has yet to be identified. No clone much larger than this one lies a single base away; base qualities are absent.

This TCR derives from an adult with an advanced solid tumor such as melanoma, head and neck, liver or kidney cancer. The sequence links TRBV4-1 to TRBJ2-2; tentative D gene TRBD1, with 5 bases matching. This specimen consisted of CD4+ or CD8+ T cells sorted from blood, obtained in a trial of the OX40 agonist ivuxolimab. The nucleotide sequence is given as TGCGCCAGCAGGGACACCACCACCGGGGAGCTGTTTTTT. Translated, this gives CASRDTTTGELFF.